This record concerns one TCR beta chain sequence. Its antigen is not identified. PCR was performed using 60 Vbeta and 13 Jbeta primers. TCRdb's table, derived via immunoSEQ multiplex PCR, lists solely in-frame clones and lacks some. The table has around 150,000 clones, nearly 70% seen once. Those who donated were healthy bone marrow donors. This sample is part of a study of cytomegalovirus exposure and HLA in healthy donors. Whole-study findings and limits: A reported reduction in N-insertions relative to the roughly 700-donor mean was seen in an Asian-associated ancestry cluster in a later analysis. According to the study, around 160 TCR beta chains were cytomegalovirus-associated.

The J segment lost 0 bases and the V segment lost 4 bases, leaving 10 bases of the junction unmatched. This CDR3 comprises 17 residues. Germline loops: CDR1 SGDLS, CDR2 YYNGEE. The rearrangement links TRBV9 to TRBJ1-3; 7 nucleotides align to TRBD1. The sample comprised PBMCs. The sequence came from a man aged 25 to 40 in good health and CMV-seropositive. The CDR3 protein is CASSPGGTDGSGNTIYF. CDR3 DNA: TGTGCCAGCAGCCCAGGGGGGACCGACGGCTCTGGAAACACCATATATTTT.